The T cell receptor (beta chain) described here comes from a study of blood T cell repertoires in COVID-19. Looking at the study overall: Acute and convalescent COVID-19 specimens originated in the United States, Italy and Spain. From T cells, B-cell-depleted T cells, or PBMCs came the material, which was cDNA or gDNA.

This clone appeared a single time. Germline-derived CDR1 and CDR2 are SGHAT and FQNNGV. The V and J ends lost 5 bases and 4 bases respectively, with 13 bases between them. The CDR3 runs to 14 residues. In the source study's methods: Using reference gene primer amplification, nucleated cell counts were estimated. Measured with immunoSEQ multiplex PCR; TCRdb has only the in-frame clones, and not every one. V, J and clone size derive from that table, while D and trimming were established from the DNA sequence. The sample has roughly 300,000 clones, more than 70% seen once. Sequencing input: peripheral blood. The TCR comes from a woman aged 45-65 years who had recovered from COVID-19. The rearrangement uses TRBV11-2 and TRBJ2-3; TRBD2 is a possible D gene (5 bases). The CDR3 loop is CASSPGVVPDTQYF. For the CDR3, the DNA is TGTGCCAGCAGCCCCGGGGTAGTACCAGATACGCAGTATTTT.